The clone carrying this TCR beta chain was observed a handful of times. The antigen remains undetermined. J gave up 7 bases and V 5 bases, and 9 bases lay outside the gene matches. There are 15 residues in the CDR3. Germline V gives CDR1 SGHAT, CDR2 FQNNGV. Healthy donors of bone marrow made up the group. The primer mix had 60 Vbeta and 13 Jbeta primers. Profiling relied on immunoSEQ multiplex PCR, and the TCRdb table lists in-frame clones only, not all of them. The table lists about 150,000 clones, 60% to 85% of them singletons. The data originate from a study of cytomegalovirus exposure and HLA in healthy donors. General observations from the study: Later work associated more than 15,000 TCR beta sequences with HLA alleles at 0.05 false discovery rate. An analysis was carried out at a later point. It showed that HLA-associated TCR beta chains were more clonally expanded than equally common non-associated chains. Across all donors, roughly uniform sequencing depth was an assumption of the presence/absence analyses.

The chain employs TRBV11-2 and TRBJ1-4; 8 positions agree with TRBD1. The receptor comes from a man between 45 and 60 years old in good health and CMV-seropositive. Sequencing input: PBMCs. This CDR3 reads CASSPDRGFGEKLFF. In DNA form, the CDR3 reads TGTGCCAGCAGCCCAGACAGGGGCTTCGGTGAAAAACTGTTTTTT.